What follows are 17 T cell receptor beta chains derived from one specimen sequenced in a study of T cells after yellow fever vaccination. One entry per CDR3 protein results from TCRdb running MiXCR on the 5' RACE reads. The sample includes 150,000 to 200,000 distinct CDR3 sequences, approximately 6.2% of them seen just once. The sample consisted of CD4+ T cells sorted from PBMCs, taken on the day of the first yellow fever vaccination. Source of these receptors: a man younger than 35 who received the YFV17D yellow fever vaccine.

The chain recombines TRBV28 with TRBJ2-3; TRBD2 agrees at 8 bases. With V trimmed by 6 bases and J by 2 bases, 4 bases remained unmatched. The germline gives CDR1 MDHEN, CDR2 SYDVKM. There are 14 residues in the CDR3. The CDR3 nucleotides are TGTGCCAGCAGGGACGGGGGGGACACAGATACGCAGTATTTT. This encodes CASRDGGDTDTQYF.

The table lists this clonotype with a few counts. V gene TRBV3-1 combines with J gene TRBJ2-7; TRBD2 matches at 7 bases. The V segment lost 4 bases and the J segment 0 bases; nucleotides outside the gene matches: 18. The CDR3 spans 19 residues. Per germline, CDR1 LGHDT and CDR2 YNNKEL (reference sequence). In DNA, the CDR3 is TGTGCCAGCAGCCCGCAGATGGCCTCAGCGGGGACCCCCTCCTACGAGCAGTACTTC. This codes for CASSPQMASAGTPSYEQYF.

This clonotype was picked up many times. The genes are TRBV5-1 and TRBJ1-4, with unresolved D. Germline values: CDR1 SGHRS, CDR2 YFSETQ. The length of the CDR3 is 14 residues. The V and J ends lost 2 bases and 3 bases respectively, with 8 bases between them. The CDR3 DNA is TGCGCCAGCAGCTTCCAGAACCCTAATGAAAAACTGTTTTTT. The encoded protein is CASSFQNPNEKLFF.

The chain joins TRBV20-1 to TRBJ1-4; D might be TRBD1 (5 bases). V was shortened by 0 bases and J by 8 bases, with 16 bases between the two germline ends. CDR1 and CDR2 (germline): DFQATT, SNEGSKA (reference sequence). This CDR3 has 15 amino acids. Here the CDR3 reads CSARDWAGPGEKLFF. Written as DNA, the CDR3 is TGCAGTGCTAGAGATTGGGCAGGTCCAGGGGAAAAACTGTTTTTT.

This clonotype came up many times. The chain carries TRBV5-1 and TRBJ2-2; no clear D gene. The germline V gene encodes CDR1 SGHRS and CDR2 YFSETQ. This CDR3 has 15 amino acids. V lost 4 bases and J 2 bases, leaving 12 bases between the germline ends. This chain's CDR3 is CASSGVADNTGELFF. The CDR3, as DNA: TGCGCCAGCAGCGGGGTGGCGGATAACACCGGGGAGCTGTTTTTT.

This clonotype was detected a few times. This chain links TRBV19 with TRBJ1-1; 9 nucleotides match TRBD1. CDR1 LNHDA and CDR2 SQIVND come from the germline V gene (reference sequence). The length of the CDR3 is 14 residues. Trimming cost V 7 bases and J 4 bases; bases outside gene matches: 7. The chain's CDR3 is CASTPQGATTEAFF. The CDR3 coding sequence is TGTGCCAGTACGCCACAGGGGGCGACCACTGAAGCTTTCTTT.

This clonotype was detected ten times or more. This chain uses TRBV7-9 with TRBJ2-2, with 7 bases matching TRBD1. CDR3 length: 15 residues. Germline trimming cut 5 bases from V and 4 bases from J; bases unmatched to any gene: 7. Germline lookup yields CDR1 SEHNR and CDR2 FQNEAQ (reference sequence). Written as DNA, the CDR3 is TGTGCCAGCAGCGGTGGACAGGTCTCCACCGGGGAGCTGTTTTTT. This translates into CASSGGQVSTGELFF.

This clonotype was counted only a few times. The chain links TRBV5-8 to TRBJ2-2; no reliable D call. CDR3 size: 14 residues. From germline, CDR1 is SGHTS and CDR2 YDEGEE. The ends were cut back, 4 bases at V and 4 bases at J, with 11 bases in the middle. CDR3 residues: CASSLSSFTGELFF. In nucleotides, the CDR3 is TGTGCCAGCAGCCTGAGTTCGTTCACCGGGGAGCTGTTTTTT.

In this sample, this clonotype turned up many times. V usage is TRBV18 and J usage is TRBJ2-3; TRBD2 aligns across 7 bases. The V and J ends lost 3 bases and 0 bases, in that order; junction bases with no gene match: 3. Germline V gene data show CDR1 as KGHSH and CDR2 as LQKENI. This CDR3 has 15 residues. As DNA, the CDR3 is TGTGCCAGCTCACCGACTAGCCAGAGCACAGATACGCAGTATTTT. This translates into CASSPTSQSTDTQYF.

About this clonotype itself: This clone may be a read error of a much larger clone one base away. The chain employs TRBV5-1 and TRBJ2-5; D not certain. The CDR3 spans 16 residues. Germline CDR1 is SGHRS and CDR2 is YFSETQ. In DNA, the CDR3 is TGCGCCAGCAGCCGGACCCAGTCCGGCGGCCAAGGGACCCAGTACTTC. Residues: CASSRTQSGGQGTQYF. Looking up the rest from reference TRBV5-1 and TRBJ2-5 gives the full variable domain: KAGVTQTPRYLIKTRGQQVTLSCSPISGHRSVSWYQQTPGQGLQFLFEYFSETQRNKGNFPGRFSGRQFSNSRSEMNVSTLELGDSALYLCASSRTQSGGQGTQYFGPGTRLLVL.

This clonotype was seen ten or more times. This chain uses TRBV5-1 with TRBJ2-3; no definite D call. The germline V gene has CDR1 SGHRS and CDR2 YFSETQ. The CDR3 spans 16 residues. The V gene lost 6 bases and the J gene lost 2 bases, with 19 bases spanning the gap. In DNA, the CDR3 is TGCGCCAGCACCTTCAGGTCGCGGCGGAACACAGATACGCAGTATTTT. Translation gives CASTFRSRRNTDTQYF. Combining the CDR3 with reference TRBV5-1 and TRBJ2-3 gives the whole variable domain KAGVTQTPRYLIKTRGQQVTLSCSPISGHRSVSWYQQTPGQGLQFLFEYFSETQRNKGNFPGRFSGRQFSNSRSEMNVSTLELGDSALYLCASTFRSRRNTDTQYFGPGTRLTVL.

This clonotype was seen ten or more times. The rearrangement links TRBV6-4 to TRBJ2-3, with 9 bases lining up with TRBD2. The CDR3 sequence is 14 residues long. CDR1 MRHNA and CDR2 SNTAGT come from the germline V gene. V lost 8 bases, J lost 6 bases, and 9 bases stayed unmatched. The DNA of the CDR3 is TGTGCCAGCTCCCGCGGGGGGGGGTCGGATACGCAGTATTTT. It encodes CASSRGGGSDTQYF.

Comment on this clonotype: Possible read error: a much larger clone is one base away. The genes are TRBV11-2 and TRBJ2-5; TRBD2 matches 7 bases. Trimming at V came to 0 bases and at J to 7 bases, leaving 8 bases not matched to a gene. The CDR3 has 15 amino acids. Per the germline V gene, CDR1 is SGHAT and CDR2 is FQNNGV. The CDR3 loop reads CASSLDLSGIVTQYF. The CDR3, as DNA: TGTGCCAGCAGCTTAGATCTCAGCGGGATTGTGACCCAGTACTTC.

In this sample, this clonotype turned up many times. The chain couples TRBV5-1 to TRBJ1-6, with a tentative D call TRBD1 (5 bases). The V end lost 0 bases, the J end lost 0 bases, and 7 bases lay between the germline ends. Per the germline V gene, CDR1 is SGHRS and CDR2 is YFSETQ. This CDR3 has 16 residues. This CDR3 reads CASSLAGSSYNSPLHF. The DNA for the CDR3 is TGCGCCAGCAGCTTGGCAGGGAGCTCCTATAATTCACCCCTCCACTTT.

This clonotype was seen many times. This chain links TRBV5-1 with TRBJ2-3, with TRBD1 identical over 7 bases. V shed 2 bases, J shed 1 base, and the junction held 4 bases outside the gene matches. The CDR3 contains 15 residues. From germline, CDR1 is SGHRS and CDR2 YFSETQ. CDR3 loop: CASSLRQGGTDTQYF. The CDR3 region has the DNA TGCGCCAGCAGCTTAAGACAGGGTGGCACAGATACGCAGTATTTT.

This clonotype was counted at least ten times. V gene TRBV7-9 combines with J gene TRBJ1-1; D may be TRBD1 (6 bases). V lost 4 bases and J lost 7, with 10 bases in between. The CDR3 sequence is 12 residues long. In germline, CDR1 is SEHNR, CDR2 FQNEAQ (reference sequence). CDR3 sequence (DNA): TGTGCCAGCAGCTCTAGGGGGGGTGAAGCTTTCTTT. This sequence encodes CASSSRGGEAFF.

This clonotype has at least ten counts. The rearrangement uses TRBV2 and TRBJ1-6, with D unclear. Germline-derived CDR1 and CDR2 are SNHLY and FYNNEI. CDR3 length: 15 amino acids. Trimming stripped 7 bases from V and 0 bases from J, with 10 bases between. The CDR3 DNA follows: TGTGCCAGCAATCCACCTCCCTCCTATAATTCACCCCTCCACTTT. It is translated as CASNPPPSYNSPLHF.